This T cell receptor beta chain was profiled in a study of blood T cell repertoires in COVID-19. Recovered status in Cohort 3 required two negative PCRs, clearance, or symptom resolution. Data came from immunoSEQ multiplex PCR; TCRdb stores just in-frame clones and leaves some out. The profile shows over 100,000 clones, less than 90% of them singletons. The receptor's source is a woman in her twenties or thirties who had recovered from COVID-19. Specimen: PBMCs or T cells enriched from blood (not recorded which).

CDR3 amino acids: CAWNRGVISHEQFF. For the CDR3, the DNA is TGTGCCTGGAACCGCGGGGTCATCTCCCATGAGCAGTTCTTC. This rearrangement joins TRBV30 to TRBJ2-1; D possibly corresponds to TRBD2 (6 bases). The CDR3 extends over 14 amino acids. The germline V and J ends were trimmed by 4 bases and 8 bases, with 18 bases remaining between them. Germline CDR1 reads GTSNPN; CDR2 reads SVGIG (reference sequence). Variable domain in full (rest from reference TRBV30 and TRBJ2-1): SQTIHQWPATLVQPVGSPLSLECTVEGTSNPNLYWYRQAAGRGLQLLFYSVGIGQISSEVPQNLSASRPQDRQFILSSKKLLLSDSGFYLCAWNRGVISHEQFFGPGTRLTVL.